Detailed here is one T cell receptor (beta chain). Its specificity is not known. Distinct nucleotide sequences in the sample also encode this CDR3. The data derive from a study of shared clonotypes between healthy human individuals. Study-wide findings and caveats: In this cohort, only blood was sampled, and tissue repertoires likely differ. Although depth was large, rarefaction showed that sequencing of the sorted subsets was incomplete. Non-shared clonotypes showed lower generation probabilities than clonotypes common to all four donors.

Germline-derived CDR1 and CDR2 are SGHTA and FQGNSA. The germline V and J ends were trimmed by 5 bases and 1 base, with 12 bases remaining between them. The CDR3 runs to 14 residues. Samples underwent the assay at deep level. Data came from immunoSEQ multiplex PCR; TCRdb stores just in-frame clones and leaves some out. The table includes more than 2,000,000 clones, 93% detected once. This TCR came from a man aged 18 to 35 in good health. Some clones in this sample may be carry-over from other donors' samples. Sequencing was carried out using naive CD4+ T cells from PBMCs. As to subset: CD45RA+ positively selected. The chain recombines TRBV7-2 with TRBJ2-7; D may be TRBD1 or TRBD2 (5 bases each). The DNA for the CDR3 is TGTGCCAGCAGCCCCGGGACGGGATCCTACGAGCAGTACTTC. Protein sequence: CASSPGTGSYEQYF.